Sequencing of this TCR beta chain was carried out in a study of blood T cell repertoires in COVID-19. Study background: From the United States, Italy and Spain came samples of acute and convalescent COVID-19. T cells, B-cell-depleted T cells, or PBMCs supplied cDNA or gDNA.

The authors' processing: Reference gene primer amplification in the assay estimated nucleated cell counts. Only in-frame clones appear in the TCRdb table, and some are missing; sequencing was by immunoSEQ multiplex PCR. V, J and clone size are those of that table, while D and trimming were read from the DNA. Seen here are 85,000 to 100,000 clones, about four fifths observed once, and the top ten hold 15% to 20%. CDR1 is SNHLY, CDR2 FYNNEI, per germline. Trimming took 3 bases from V and 6 from J; bases not matched to a gene: 6. The CDR3 spans 15 residues. Sequenced sample: peripheral blood. The chain recombines TRBV2 with TRBJ2-3; 10 bases are a match to TRBD2. The sequence came from a woman of 80 years or more with active or convalescent COVID-19. CDR3 DNA: TGTGCCAGCAGTGAGGTGCTAGCGGGAGTGGATACGCAGTATTTT. Amino acid sequence: CASSEVLAGVDTQYF.